Presented here are 5 T cell receptor beta chains from one specimen sequenced in a study of patients and donors after allogeneic stem cell transplantation. TCRdb reprocessed the RT-PCR reads via MiXCR and lists one record per CDR3 protein. This sample has roughly 940,000 distinct CDR3 sequences, with approximately 19% found just once. Source material: blood, either unsorted or a sorted T cell fraction (not recorded which). Receptors were obtained from a human donor who was either an allogeneic HSCT recipient or a stem cell or donor lymphocyte infusion donor (not recorded which). It is not recorded whose cells these are; they may come from a transplant donor.

This clonotype was seen repeatedly, ten times or more. At one end, the junction sequence differs from germline, possibly due to a read error. This chain connects TRBV12-3 or TRBV12-4 to TRBJ1-1, with D unclear. The CDR3 runs to 12 residues. CDR3 sequence (DNA): TGTGCCAGCAGCTTAGGGCACACTGAAGCTTTCTTT. This gives the protein CASSLGHTEAFF.

In regard to this clonotype: This sequence may be a read error, since a much larger clone differs from it by one base. The rearrangement uses TRBV10-3 and TRBJ1-4; possibly TRBD1 for D (6 bases). Germline loops: CDR1 ENHRY, CDR2 SYGVKD. This CDR3 comprises 16 residues. Trimming took 0 bases from V and 8 from J, leaving 16 bases between them. Here the CDR3 reads CAISESAVQGSEKLFF. The CDR3 DNA follows: TGTGCCATCAGTGAGTCGGCGGTACAGGGTTCCGAAAAACTGTTTTTT.

This clonotype was seen ten or more times. The chain recombines TRBV10-3 with TRBJ2-5; D perhaps matches TRBD1 (5 bases). V dropped 5 bases and J dropped 3 bases, with 16 bases sitting between them. The germline CDR1 and CDR2 sequences are ENHRY and SYGVKD. This CDR3 has 15 residues. The DNA of the CDR3 is TGTGCCATCAGTTCGACGACAGTTGGGAAAGAGACCCAGTACTTC. Translated, it gives CAISSTTVGKETQYF.

This clonotype was detected a few times. The chain has TRBV6-1 and TRBJ2-1; 7 positions match TRBD2. V lost 10 bases and J lost 5; bases outside the gene matches: 8. Germline V lookup: CDR1 MNHNS, CDR2 SASEGT. CDR3 length: 13 residues. CDR3 protein: CATGRGKNNEQFF. The CDR3 region has the DNA TGTGCCACCGGGCGGGGGAAGAACAATGAGCAGTTCTTC.

Only one count was recorded for this clonotype. The chain recombines TRBV7-9 with TRBJ2-5; the match to TRBD1 covers 7 bases. The CDR3 has 16 residues. V dropped 2 bases and J dropped 3; count of bases not matched to a gene: 9. Germline loops: CDR1 SEHNR, CDR2 FQNEAQ (reference sequence). CDR3 coding DNA: TGTGCCAGCAGCTTACCTCGACAGGGAAGGGAAGAGACCCAGTACTTC. Protein sequence: CASSLPRQGREETQYF.